The entry below describes one T cell receptor beta chain. The antigen remains undetermined. Investigators reverse transcribed all isolated RNA, so they sequenced expressed TCRB transcripts. Clones were read by immunoSEQ multiplex PCR, and TCRdb kept only the in-frame ones, dropping some. The sample lists roughly 610,000 clones, about 14% occurring once. The data belong to a study of beta chain features in type 1 diabetes. The germline V gene encodes CDR1 SGDLS and CDR2 YYNGEE. The CDR3 consists of 13 residues. V was trimmed by 0 bases and J by 5 bases, leaving 6 bases between them. Broader study findings: cDNA-based sequencing might over-represent cells highly expressing TCR.

This chain links TRBV9 with TRBJ1-5, with D uncertain. The source material was naive CD4+ T cells from blood. The receptor was isolated from a man younger than 30 in good health. The CDR3 DNA reads TGTGCCAGCAGCGTAGGGCCATATCAGCCCCAGCATTTT. Translation gives CASSVGPYQPQHF.